The rows below give T cell receptor beta chains drawn from one sample of a study of cytomegalovirus exposure and HLA in healthy donors. Data came from immunoSEQ multiplex PCR; TCRdb stores just in-frame clones and leaves some out. The table has roughly 250,000 clones, approximately 84% seen once. Input material: PBMCs. Receptor source: a woman aged 40 to 50 in good health and CMV-seropositive. CDR3s include the opening cysteine and the closing phenylalanine or tryptophan. The D gene is left open where the match is weak. Clone size appears in some rows only: once, few, many, or a class for an expanded clone.

abundance	v_gene	d_gene	len	j_gene	CDR3aa	CDR3nt
.	TRBV5-4	TRBD1	14	TRBJ2-7	CASSYGQGLDEQYF	TGTGCCAGCAGCTATGGACAGGGTCTCGACGAGCAGTACTTC
.	TRBV11-2	TRBD2	15	TRBJ2-3	CASSLGTRNTDTQYF	TGTGCCAGCAGCTTGGGGACTAGGAACACAGATACGCAGTATTTT
.	TRBV9	TRBD2	14	TRBJ2-7	CASSLGLADYEQYF	TGTGCCAGCAGCCTCGGACTAGCGGACTACGAGCAGTACTTC
.	TRBV2	.	13	TRBJ2-3	CASSDRVSDTQYF	TGTGCCAGCAGTGACAGGGTTTCAGATACGCAGTATTTT
.	TRBV4-3	TRBD1	14	TRBJ1-6	CASSQDRGNSPLHF	TGCGCCAGCAGCCAGGACAGGGGTAATTCACCCCTCCACTTT
few	TRBV15	.	14	TRBJ1-2	CATSRDLQGYGYTF	TGTGCCACCAGCAGAGATCTACAGGGCTATGGCTACACCTTC
.	TRBV27	TRBD1	14	TRBJ1-2	CASSPTGVNYGYTF	TGTGCCAGCAGCCCTACAGGGGTTAACTATGGCTACACCTTC
.	TRBV15	.	15	TRBJ2-2	CATSRGDTDTGELFF	TGTGCCACCAGCAGAGGAGACACAGACACCGGGGAGCTGTTTTTT
.	TRBV6-1	.	13	TRBJ1-5	CASTGTPDQPQHF	TGTGCCAGCACCGGGACACCCGATCAGCCCCAGCATTTT
.	TRBV7-2	TRBD1	17	TRBJ2-2	CASSTSQGARATGELFF	TGTGCCAGCAGCACCTCCCAGGGGGCGAGGGCCACCGGGGAGCTGTTTTTT
.	TRBV18	.	16	TRBJ1-5	CASSPPGQILNQPQHF	TGTGCCAGCTCACCACCTGGACAGATATTGAATCAGCCCCAGCATTTT
.	TRBV7-8	.	14	TRBJ2-7	CASSQEDISYEQYF	TGTGCCAGCAGCCAAGAGGACATTTCCTACGAGCAGTACTTC
.	TRBV19	.	18	TRBJ2-5	CASSIDLIPQGGGETQYF	TGTGCCAGTAGTATAGATCTTATCCCCCAGGGAGGCGGGGAGACCCAGTACTTC
few	TRBV7-9	TRBD1	15	TRBJ1-2	CSSSLGTDFNYGYTF	TGTTCCAGCAGCTTAGGGACAGATTTTAACTATGGCTACACCTTC
.	TRBV7-9	.	17	TRBJ1-5	CSSSHKLGLGINQPQHF	TGTTCCAGCAGCCATAAGCTCGGACTGGGAATCAATCAGCCCCAGCATTTT
.	TRBV4-1	TRBD1	18	TRBJ2-7	CASSQDEPGQVLGYEQYF	TGCGCCAGCAGCCAAGATGAACCCGGACAGGTTTTGGGGTACGAGCAGTACTTC
.	TRBV19	.	11	TRBJ2-7	CASAEGHEQYF	TGTGCCAGTGCGGAGGGCCACGAGCAGTACTTC
.	TRBV28	.	15	TRBJ1-6	CASRVPGSYNSPLHF	TGTGCCAGCAGAGTCCCGGGCTCCTATAATTCACCCCTCCACTTT
.	TRBV7-3	.	17	TRBJ2-2	CASSLKRGGLNTGELFF	TGTGCCAGCAGCTTAAAGAGGGGGGGCCTCAACACCGGGGAGCTGTTTTTT
.	TRBV7-8	.	14	TRBJ2-7	CASEPGASSYEQYF	TGTGCCAGCGAACCTGGGGCAAGCTCCTACGAGCAGTACTTC
once	TRBV21-1	.	15	TRBJ2-2	CASSPWTLNTGELFF	TGTGCCAGCAGCCCCTGGACTCTGAACACCGGGGAGCTGTTTTTT
few	TRBV7-2	.	11	TRBJ2-1	CASSPYNEQFF	TGTGCCAGCAGCCCATACAATGAGCAGTTCTTC
.	TRBV5-1	TRBD1	16	TRBJ2-6	CASSSDRASGANVLTF	TGCGCCAGCAGCTCCGACAGGGCGTCCGGGGCCAACGTCCTGACTTTC
.	TRBV27	TRBD1	13	TRBJ1-1	CASSSQGRTEAFF	TGTGCCAGCAGTTCACAGGGGCGGACTGAAGCTTTCTTT
few	TRBV5-4	.	12	TRBJ2-7	CASSLDRNEQYF	TGTGCCAGCAGCTTGGACAGAAACGAGCAGTACTTC
once	TRBV5-1	TRBD2	17	TRBJ2-2	CASSLEGLAGNTGELFF	TGCGCCAGCAGCTTGGAAGGACTAGCGGGGAACACCGGGGAGCTGTTTTTT
few	TRBV27	TRBD2	15	TRBJ2-5	CASSLSTSGSETQYF	TGTGCCAGCAGTTTATCGACTAGCGGGAGTGAGACCCAGTACTTC
.	TRBV29-1	.	16	TRBJ1-1	CSVLTEGRVIHTEAFF	TGCAGCGTTTTAACCGAGGGTAGGGTGATTCACACTGAAGCTTTCTTT